The 8 T cell receptor beta chains below were found in one sample sequenced in a study of blood T cell repertoires in COVID-19. Generated by immunoSEQ multiplex PCR, the TCRdb table keeps only in-frame clones and is missing some. The sample records some 30,000 clones, 80% to 85% being singletons. Sequenced input: peripheral blood. The source is a man aged 80 or over with active COVID-19.

The genes are TRBV12-3 or TRBV12-4 and TRBJ2-5; 7 nucleotides align to TRBD2. J gave up 5 bases and V 3 bases, and 3 bases lay outside the gene matches. The CDR3 has 13 amino acids. The CDR3 here is CASSFSGDETQYF. DNA of the CDR3: TGTGCCAGCAGTTTCAGCGGGGACGAGACCCAGTACTTC.

The CDR3 DNA sequence: TGTGCCAGCAGCGTAAGGTGGGACACCGAAAAACTGTTTTTT. Its protein product is CASSVRWDTEKLFF. The chain couples TRBV9 to TRBJ1-4; D might be TRBD1 (6 bases). Germline-derived CDR1 and CDR2 are SGDLS and YYNGEE. This CDR3 region has 14 residues. Trimming removed 1 base from V and 8 bases from J, with 12 bases in between. Full variable domain (remainder filled in from reference TRBV9 and TRBJ1-4): DSGVTQTPKHLITATGQRVTLRCSPRSGDLSVYWYQQSLDQGLQFLIQYYNGEERAKGNILERFSAQQFPDLHSELNLSSLELGDSALYFCASSVRWDTEKLFFGSGTQLSVL.

The V and J genes are TRBV6-5 and TRBJ2-5; D not certain. The CDR3 totals 14 residues. Trimming pared 0 bases from V and 2 bases from J, leaving 7 bases between. The germline V gene has CDR1 MNHEY and CDR2 SVGAGI. The CDR3 reads CASSYSIVQETQYF. As DNA, the CDR3 is TGTGCCAGCAGTTACTCGATAGTTCAAGAGACCCAGTACTTC.

This chain's CDR3 is CASSLLSNSEQYF. The CDR3 nucleotides read TGTGCCAGCAGTTTATTATCGAACAGCGAGCAGTACTTC. The gene calls are TRBV12-3 or TRBV12-4 and TRBJ2-7; no clear D. V lost 2 bases, J lost 6 bases, and 11 bases lay in between. This CDR3 contains 13 residues.

The rearrangement joins TRBV3-1 (or the pseudogene TRBV3-2) to TRBJ2-3; 13 positions agree with TRBD2. Germline CDR1 LGHDT, CDR2 YNNKEL (reference sequence). The V and J ends lost 4 bases and 2 bases, in that order; junction bases with no gene match: 9. The CDR3 is 18 amino acids. The CDR3 region is CASSPSRTSGGYTDTQYF. CDR3 DNA: TGTGCCAGCAGCCCCTCCCGGACTAGCGGGGGCTACACAGATACGCAGTATTTT.

The chain uses TRBV10-3 and TRBJ2-1, with TRBD1 matching 7 bases. The V segment lost 8 bases and the J segment 6 bases; nucleotides outside the gene matches: 10. The CDR3 loop spans 14 amino acids. Germline CDR1 ENHRY, CDR2 SYGVKD. CDR3 in amino acids: CAIAPEHRGNEQFF. CDR3 DNA sequence: TGTGCCATCGCCCCGGAGCACAGGGGCAATGAGCAGTTCTTC.

In the case of this clone: A junction end diverges from the germline sequence, so it may reflect a read error. This chain uses TRBV14 with TRBJ1-1, with D perhaps matching TRBD1 (5 bases). The CDR3 runs 16 residues. Germline lookup yields CDR1 SGHDN and CDR2 FVKESK. The CDR3 protein is CASSQGLGRGNTEAFF. Written as DNA, the CDR3 is TGTGCCAGCAGTCAAGGCTTGGGGAGGGGGAACACTGAAGCTTTCTTT.

The V call is TRBV10-2, the J call TRBJ1-6, with a possible D match to TRBD1 (6 bases). V gave up 2 bases and J gave up 4 bases, with 12 bases separating them. Germline V lookup: CDR1 WSHSY, CDR2 SAAADI. The CDR3 has 16 amino acids. CDR3 in amino acids: CASSEGGGPYNSPLHF. CDR3 DNA: TGCGCCAGCAGTGAGGGCGGGGGGCCTTATAATTCACCCCTCCACTTT.